The present TCR beta chain was sequenced within a study of CD8+CD57+ T cells in acquired aplastic anemia. Study information: CD4+ and CD8+ cells, once sorted, gave DNA averaging about 3 ug.

Investigators profiled TCR beta VDJ and CDR3 from genomic DNA template. TCRdb reprocessed the reads with MiXCR, giving one entry per CDR3 protein. The table lists roughly 160,000 distinct CDR3 sequences, roughly 48% of them singletons. All patients picked for sequencing had shown, by flow cytometry, an expansion of CD8+CD57+ cells. There were no patients without severe acquired aplastic anemia. In this sample, this clonotype turned up many times. The ends lost 4 bases at V and 2 bases at J; junction bases unmatched: 4. Germline CDR1 and CDR2: SGHTA and FQGNSA. The CDR3 runs 14 residues. The specimen sequenced was sorted CD4+, CD8+, or CD8+CD57+ T cells (not recorded which) from PBMCs. The sequence came from a human donor with aplastic anemia. The chain uses TRBV7-2 and TRBJ2-7; 8 nucleotides match TRBD1. For the CDR3, the DNA is TGTGCCAGCAGCTCCACAGGGGGTCCCTACGAGCAGTACTTC. It yields the protein CASSSTGGPYEQYF. The whole variable domain, filled in from reference TRBV7-2 and TRBJ2-7, reads GAGVSQSPSNKVTEKGKDVELRCDPISGHTALYWYRQSLGQGLEFLIYFQGNSAPDKSGLPSDRFSAERTGGSVSTLTIQRTQQEDSAVYLCASSSTGGPYEQYFGPGTRLTVT.